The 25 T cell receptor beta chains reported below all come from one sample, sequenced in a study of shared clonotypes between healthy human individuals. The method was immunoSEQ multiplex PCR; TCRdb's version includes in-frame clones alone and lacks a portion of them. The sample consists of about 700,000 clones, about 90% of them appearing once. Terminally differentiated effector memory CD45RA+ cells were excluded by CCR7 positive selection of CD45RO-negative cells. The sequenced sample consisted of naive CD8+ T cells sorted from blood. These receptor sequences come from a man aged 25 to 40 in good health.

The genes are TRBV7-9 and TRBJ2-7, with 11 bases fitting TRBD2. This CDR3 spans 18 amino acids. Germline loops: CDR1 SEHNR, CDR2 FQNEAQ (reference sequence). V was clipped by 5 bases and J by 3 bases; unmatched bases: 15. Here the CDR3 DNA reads TGTGCCAGCAGCCCCCATCCTCGGGCTACTAGCGGGAGCTACGAGCAGTACTTC. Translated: CASSPHPRATSGSYEQYF.

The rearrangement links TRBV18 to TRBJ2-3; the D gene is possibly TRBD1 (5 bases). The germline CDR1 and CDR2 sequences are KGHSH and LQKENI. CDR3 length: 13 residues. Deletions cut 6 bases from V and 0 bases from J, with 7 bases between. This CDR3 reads CASSGPSTDTQYF. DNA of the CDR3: TGTGCCAGCTCGGGGCCAAGCACAGATACGCAGTATTTT.

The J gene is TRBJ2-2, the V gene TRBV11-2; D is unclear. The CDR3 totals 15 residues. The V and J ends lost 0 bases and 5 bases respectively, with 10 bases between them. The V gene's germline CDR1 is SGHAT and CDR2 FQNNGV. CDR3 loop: CASSLDLARTGELFF. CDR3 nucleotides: TGTGCCAGCAGCTTAGATCTCGCCAGGACCGGGGAGCTGTTTTTT.

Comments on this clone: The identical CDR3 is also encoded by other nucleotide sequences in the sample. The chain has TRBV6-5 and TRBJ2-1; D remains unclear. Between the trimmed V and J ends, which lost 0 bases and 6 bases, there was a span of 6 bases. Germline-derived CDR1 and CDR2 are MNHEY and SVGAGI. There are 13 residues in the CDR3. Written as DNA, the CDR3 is TGTGCCAGCAGTTACTCGACCGGCAATGAGCAGTTCTTC. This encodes CASSYSTGNEQFF.

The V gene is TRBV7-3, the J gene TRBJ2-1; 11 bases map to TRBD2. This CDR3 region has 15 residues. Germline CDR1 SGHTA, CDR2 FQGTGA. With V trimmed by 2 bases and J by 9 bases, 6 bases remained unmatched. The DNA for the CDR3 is TGTGCCAGCAGCTTATCCCTAGCGGGAGGCGGTGAGCAGTTCTTC. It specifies CASSLSLAGGGEQFF.

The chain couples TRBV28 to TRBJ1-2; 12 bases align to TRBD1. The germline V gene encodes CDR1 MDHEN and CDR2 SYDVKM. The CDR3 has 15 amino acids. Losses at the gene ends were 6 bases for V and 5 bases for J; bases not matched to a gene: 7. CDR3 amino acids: CASRFGTGGRYGYTF. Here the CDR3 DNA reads TGTGCCAGCAGATTTGGGACAGGGGGCCGTTATGGCTACACCTTC.

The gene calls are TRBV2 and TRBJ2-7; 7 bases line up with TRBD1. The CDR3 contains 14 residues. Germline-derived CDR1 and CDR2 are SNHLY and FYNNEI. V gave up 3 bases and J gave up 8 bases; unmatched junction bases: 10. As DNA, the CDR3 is TGTGCCAGCAGTGATCGACAGGGAAGTCCCAAGCAGTACTTC. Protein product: CASSDRQGSPKQYF.

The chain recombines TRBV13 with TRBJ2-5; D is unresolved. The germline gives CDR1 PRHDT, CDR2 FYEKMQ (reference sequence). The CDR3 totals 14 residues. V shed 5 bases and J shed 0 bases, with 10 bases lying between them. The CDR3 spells CASSEEQYQETQYF. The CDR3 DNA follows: TGTGCCAGCAGCGAAGAACAGTACCAAGAGACCCAGTACTTC.

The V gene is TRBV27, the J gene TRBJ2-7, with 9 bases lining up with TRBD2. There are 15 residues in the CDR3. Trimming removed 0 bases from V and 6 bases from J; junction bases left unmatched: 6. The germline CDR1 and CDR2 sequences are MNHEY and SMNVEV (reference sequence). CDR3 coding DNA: TGTGCCAGCAGTTTATCGGCGGGAGGGCCGCTCGAGCAGTACTTC. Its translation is CASSLSAGGPLEQYF.

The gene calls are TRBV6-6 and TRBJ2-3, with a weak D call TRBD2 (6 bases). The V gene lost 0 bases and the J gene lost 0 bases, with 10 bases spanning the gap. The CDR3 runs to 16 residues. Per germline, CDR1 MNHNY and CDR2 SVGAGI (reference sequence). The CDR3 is CASSYSIAVSTDTQYF. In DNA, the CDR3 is TGTGCCAGCAGTTACTCAATAGCGGTTAGCACAGATACGCAGTATTTT.

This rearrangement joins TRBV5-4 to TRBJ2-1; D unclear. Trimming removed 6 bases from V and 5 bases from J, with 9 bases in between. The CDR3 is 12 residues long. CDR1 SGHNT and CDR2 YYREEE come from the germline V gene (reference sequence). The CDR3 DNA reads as TGTGCCAGCAACTCGTGGGACAATGAGCAGTTCTTC. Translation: CASNSWDNEQFF.

CDR3 amino acids: CASSPYRESLEQYF. CDR3 nucleotide sequence: TGTGCCAGCAGCCCCTACAGGGAATCTCTCGAGCAGTACTTC. V usage is TRBV27 and J usage is TRBJ2-7; maybe TRBD1 (6 bases). This CDR3 is 14 amino acids long. Deletions cut 6 bases from V and 6 bases from J, with 18 bases between. CDR1 and CDR2 from the germline V gene are MNHEY and SMNVEV (reference sequence).

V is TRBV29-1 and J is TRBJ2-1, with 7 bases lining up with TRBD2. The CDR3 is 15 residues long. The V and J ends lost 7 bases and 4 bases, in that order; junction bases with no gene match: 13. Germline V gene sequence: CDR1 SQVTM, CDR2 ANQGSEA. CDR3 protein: CSARGIAGEYNEQFF. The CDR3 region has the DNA TGCAGCGCCCGTGGGATTGCGGGAGAATACAATGAGCAGTTCTTC.

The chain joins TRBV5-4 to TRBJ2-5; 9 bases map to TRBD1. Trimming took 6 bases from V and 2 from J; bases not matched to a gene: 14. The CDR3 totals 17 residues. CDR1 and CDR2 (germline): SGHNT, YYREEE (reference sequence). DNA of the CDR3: TGTGCCAGCACCCGGACAGGGGATTCCCCCAAGCAAGAGACCCAGTACTTC. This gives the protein CASTRTGDSPKQETQYF.

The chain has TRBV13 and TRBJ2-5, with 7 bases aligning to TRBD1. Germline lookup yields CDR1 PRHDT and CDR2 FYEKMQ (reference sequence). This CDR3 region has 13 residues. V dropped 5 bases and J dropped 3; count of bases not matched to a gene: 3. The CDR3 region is CASSPQGKETQYF. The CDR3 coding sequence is TGTGCCAGCAGCCCACAGGGGAAAGAGACCCAGTACTTC.

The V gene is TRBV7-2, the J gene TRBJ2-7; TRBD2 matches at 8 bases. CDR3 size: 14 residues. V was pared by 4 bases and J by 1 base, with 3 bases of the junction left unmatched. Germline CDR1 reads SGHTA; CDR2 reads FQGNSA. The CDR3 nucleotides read TGTGCCAGCAGCTCCATAGCGGGGTCCTACGAGCAGTACTTC. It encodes CASSSIAGSYEQYF.

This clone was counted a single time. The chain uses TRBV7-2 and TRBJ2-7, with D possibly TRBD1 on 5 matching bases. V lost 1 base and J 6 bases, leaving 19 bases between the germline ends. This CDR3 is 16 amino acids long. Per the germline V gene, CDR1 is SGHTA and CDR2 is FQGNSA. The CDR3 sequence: CASSLGTQGSFPEQYF. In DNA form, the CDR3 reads TGTGCCAGCAGCTTAGGGACGCAGGGTTCTTTTCCCGAGCAGTACTTC.

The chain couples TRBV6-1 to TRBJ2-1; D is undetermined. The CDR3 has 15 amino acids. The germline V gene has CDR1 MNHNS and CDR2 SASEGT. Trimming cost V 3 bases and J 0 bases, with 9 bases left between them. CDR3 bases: TGTGCCAGCAGTGATGACTGGAGCTCCTACAATGAGCAGTTCTTC. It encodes CASSDDWSSYNEQFF.

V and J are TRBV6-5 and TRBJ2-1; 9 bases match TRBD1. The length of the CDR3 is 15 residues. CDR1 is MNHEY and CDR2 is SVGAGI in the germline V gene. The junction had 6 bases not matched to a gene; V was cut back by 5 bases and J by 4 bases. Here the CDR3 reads CASSGRDRVYNEQFF. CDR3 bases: TGTGCCAGCAGTGGCCGGGACAGGGTATACAATGAGCAGTTCTTC.

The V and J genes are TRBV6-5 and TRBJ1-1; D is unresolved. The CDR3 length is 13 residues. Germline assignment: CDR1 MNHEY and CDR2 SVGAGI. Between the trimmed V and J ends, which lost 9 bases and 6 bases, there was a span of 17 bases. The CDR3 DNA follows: TGTGCCAGTCTGAAGGAGGTGTCGGCTGAAGCTTTCTTT. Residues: CASLKEVSAEAFF.

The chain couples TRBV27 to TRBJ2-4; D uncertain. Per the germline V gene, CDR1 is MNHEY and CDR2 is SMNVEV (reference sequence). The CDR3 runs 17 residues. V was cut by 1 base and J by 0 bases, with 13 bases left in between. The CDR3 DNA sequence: TGTGCCAGCAGTTTATTTGCAGAGCAGATAGCCAAAAACATTCAGTACTTC. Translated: CASSLFAEQIAKNIQYF.

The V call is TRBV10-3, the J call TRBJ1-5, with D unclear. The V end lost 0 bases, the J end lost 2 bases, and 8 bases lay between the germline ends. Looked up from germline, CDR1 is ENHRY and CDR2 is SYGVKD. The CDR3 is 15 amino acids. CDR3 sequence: CAISESGGGNQPQHF. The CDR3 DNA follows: TGTGCCATCAGTGAGTCGGGTGGAGGCAATCAGCCCCAGCATTTT.

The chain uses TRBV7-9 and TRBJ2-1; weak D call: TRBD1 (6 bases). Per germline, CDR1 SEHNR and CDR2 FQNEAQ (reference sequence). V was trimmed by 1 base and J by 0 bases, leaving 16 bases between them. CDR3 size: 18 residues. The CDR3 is CASSLEIGQYNSYNEQFF. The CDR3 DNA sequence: TGTGCCAGCAGCTTAGAGATCGGACAGTATAACTCCTACAATGAGCAGTTCTTC.

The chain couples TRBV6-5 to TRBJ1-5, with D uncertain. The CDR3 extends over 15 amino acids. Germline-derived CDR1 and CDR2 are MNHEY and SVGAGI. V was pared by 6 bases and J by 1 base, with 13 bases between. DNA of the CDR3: TGTGCCAGCAGCTCGACTGGATGGAGCAATCAGCCCCAGCATTTT. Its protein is CASSSTGWSNQPQHF.

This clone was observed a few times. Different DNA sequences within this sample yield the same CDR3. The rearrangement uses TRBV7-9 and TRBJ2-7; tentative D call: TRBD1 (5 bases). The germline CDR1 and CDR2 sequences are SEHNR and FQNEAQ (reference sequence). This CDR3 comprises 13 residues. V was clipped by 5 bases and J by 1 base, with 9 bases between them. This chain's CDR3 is CASSDRGSYEQYF. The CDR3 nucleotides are TGTGCCAGCAGCGATAGGGGTTCCTACGAGCAGTACTTC.